One and the same sample provided the 27 T cell receptor beta chains below, sequenced in a study of shared clonotypes between healthy human individuals. Some clones are missing from TCRdb's copy, which holds only in-frame ones; the method was immunoSEQ multiplex PCR. The sample lists hundreds of thousands of clones, about 95% occurring once. Naive CD8 isolation took CD45RO-negative cells positively selected for CCR7 and excluded terminally differentiated effector memory CD45RA+ cells. Sequences were obtained from naive CD8+ T cells sorted from blood. These receptors all come from a woman aged 25 to 45 in good health.

This chain uses TRBV7-8 with TRBJ2-3; possible D gene TRBD2, 6 bases. CDR3 length: 17 amino acids. The V end lost 0 bases, the J end lost 2 bases, and 15 bases lay between the germline ends. Germline CDR1 and CDR2: SGHVS and FQNEAQ. The CDR3 protein is CASSLARAGDNTDTQYF. The CDR3 DNA sequence: TGTGCCAGCAGCTTAGCCCGAGCGGGCGACAACACAGATACGCAGTATTTT.

V is TRBV9 and J is TRBJ2-7, with D unresolved. V gave up 0 bases and J gave up 4 bases, with 8 bases separating them. This CDR3 comprises 13 residues. Germline V lookup: CDR1 SGDLS, CDR2 YYNGEE. The CDR3 loop is CASSVAFGYEQYF. CDR3 DNA: TGTGCCAGCAGCGTAGCATTCGGTTACGAGCAGTACTTC.

The rearrangement uses TRBV19 and TRBJ1-3; D call uncertain. The V gene lost 8 bases and the J gene lost 0 bases, with 14 bases spanning the gap. There are 15 residues in the CDR3. Germline V gene data show CDR1 as LNHDA and CDR2 as SQIVND (reference sequence). The CDR3 nucleotides are TGTGCCAGTGGAACGACCGAACTCTCTGGAAACACCATATATTTT. Amino acid sequence: CASGTTELSGNTIYF.

This clone appeared once. The chain employs TRBV6-6 and TRBJ2-5; D gene ambiguous. Trimming shortened V by 1 base and J by 5 bases, and 2 bases separated the two germline ends. Germline-derived CDR1 and CDR2 are MNHNY and SVGAGI (reference sequence). The CDR3 covers 11 residues. CDR3 protein: CASSYFETQYF. In DNA, the CDR3 is TGTGCCAGCAGTTACTTCGAGACCCAGTACTTC.

The rearrangement uses TRBV30 and TRBJ2-7, with 8 bases that match TRBD2. V was pared by 5 bases and J by 3 bases, with 18 bases of the junction left unmatched. The CDR3 has 17 amino acids. Germline V lookup: CDR1 GTSNPN, CDR2 SVGIG (reference sequence). The chain's CDR3 is CAWSGRSGREVVYEQYF. CDR3 DNA: TGTGCCTGGTCCGGACGCAGCGGGAGAGAAGTCGTCTACGAGCAGTACTTC.

In DNA form, the CDR3 reads TGTGCCAGCAGCTTAGGCCGGTGGGATGAGCAGTTCTTC. The encoded protein is CASSLGRWDEQFF. J is TRBJ2-1 and V is TRBV7-9; D call uncertain. Per the germline V gene, CDR1 is SEHNR and CDR2 is FQNEAQ (reference sequence). This CDR3 spans 13 amino acids. The V and J ends lost 1 base and 8 bases respectively, with 9 bases between them.

This chain uses TRBV7-8 with TRBJ2-1; no clear D gene. The V and J ends lost 5 bases and 2 bases respectively, with 4 bases between them. This CDR3 contains 12 residues. Germline V gene sequence: CDR1 SGHVS, CDR2 FQNEAQ. This chain's CDR3 is CASSMAYNEQFF. The DNA for the CDR3 is TGTGCCAGCAGCATGGCCTACAATGAGCAGTTCTTC.

The chain links TRBV4-1 to TRBJ1-5; D gene uncertain. There are 17 residues in the CDR3. Trimming shortened V by 6 bases and J by 3 bases, and 21 bases separated the two germline ends. CDR1 is MGHRA, CDR2 YSYEKL, per germline. The CDR3 region has the DNA TGCGCCAGCAGTCCCTTCACATCGGGTACCCCCAATCAGCCCCAGCATTTT. Its translation is CASSPFTSGTPNQPQHF.

This clone has only one observation. The gene calls are TRBV27 and TRBJ2-7; a weak D match, TRBD2 (6 bases). The CDR3 consists of 14 residues. Germline CDR1 reads MNHEY; CDR2 reads SMNVEV (reference sequence). V was pared by 4 bases and J by 3 bases, with 13 bases between. CDR3 sequence reads: CASSSDYWGYEQYF. In DNA form, the CDR3 reads TGTGCCAGCAGTTCGGACTATTGGGGCTACGAGCAGTACTTC.

This clone was found a few times. The chain uses TRBV7-6 and TRBJ2-7, with D uncertain. The CDR3 consists of 14 residues. The ends were cut back, 1 base at V and 1 base at J, with 8 bases in the middle. In germline, CDR1 is SGHVS, CDR2 FNYEAQ. The CDR3 DNA is TGTGCCAGCAGCTTAGTCGAGAATTCCTACGAGCAGTACTTC. This codes for CASSLVENSYEQYF.

The chain recombines TRBV19 with TRBJ2-1; no clear D. CDR1 and CDR2 (germline): LNHDA, SQIVND (reference sequence). This CDR3 comprises 13 residues. V lost 6 bases to trimming and J lost 8 bases, with 14 bases between them. The CDR3 is CASSSIEGDEQFF. The CDR3 DNA sequence: TGTGCCAGTAGCTCAATTGAAGGCGATGAGCAGTTCTTC.

The chain links TRBV19 to TRBJ1-5; D gene unclear. Trimming shortened V by 1 base and J by 1 base, and 14 bases separated the two germline ends. CDR1 is LNHDA, CDR2 SQIVND, per germline (reference sequence). The CDR3 is 17 amino acids. In DNA form, the CDR3 reads TGTGCCAGTAGTATAGCCCCGGACGGAGGGAGCAATCAGCCCCAGCATTTT. It yields the protein CASSIAPDGGSNQPQHF.

A single count supports this clone. The V gene is TRBV15, the J gene TRBJ1-2; D is ambiguous. The germline V gene has CDR1 LNHNV and CDR2 YYDKDF (reference sequence). This CDR3 is built from 14 residues. V shed 0 bases and J shed 5 bases, with 10 bases lying between them. CDR3 nucleotide sequence: TGTGCCACCAGCAGAGAAGTAGGGAGGTATGGCTACACCTTC. This codes for CATSREVGRYGYTF.

The chain links TRBV30 to TRBJ1-2, with D possibly TRBD1 on 6 matching bases. V lost 0 bases, J lost 3 bases, and 11 bases lay in between. The CDR3 is 14 residues long. CDR1 and CDR2 (germline): GTSNPN, SVGIG (reference sequence). As DNA, the CDR3 is TGTGCCTGGAGTGTACGTGGGGGCCACTATGGCTACACCTTC. It specifies CAWSVRGGHYGYTF.

This clone is a singleton in its sample. The rearrangement uses TRBV11-2 and TRBJ2-2; tentatively, D is TRBD1 (5 bases). Per the germline V gene, CDR1 is SGHAT and CDR2 is FQNNGV. Trimming cost V 3 bases and J 4 bases, with 15 bases left between them. The CDR3 loop spans 16 amino acids. For the CDR3, the DNA is TGTGCCAGCAGCTTCGGGCAGGGATCCATCACCGGGGAGCTGTTTTTT. It specifies CASSFGQGSITGELFF.

J is TRBJ1-1 and V is TRBV18; maybe TRBD1 (5 bases). The CDR3 has 18 residues. Trimming shortened V by 0 bases and J by 3 bases, and 20 bases separated the two germline ends. Germline CDR1 reads KGHSH; CDR2 reads LQKENI. The CDR3 sequence is CASSPPRVGQGLDTEAFF. The CDR3 bases are TGTGCCAGCTCACCACCCAGGGTGGGTCAGGGATTGGACACTGAAGCTTTCTTT.

The chain recombines TRBV6-6 with TRBJ1-2; 9 bases fit TRBD1. Trimming at V came to 8 bases and at J to 2 bases, leaving 9 bases not matched to a gene. Looked up from germline, CDR1 is MNHNY and CDR2 is SVGAGI (reference sequence). The CDR3 is 15 residues long. The DNA for the CDR3 is TGTGCCAGCCGACCCTGGGACAGGGCAAACTATGGCTACACCTTC. Residues: CASRPWDRANYGYTF.

CDR3 loop: CASRSGSLEEEKLFF. CDR3 coding DNA: TGTGCCAGCAGGTCGGGCAGCCTGGAGGAGGAAAAACTGTTTTTT. The chain carries TRBV2 and TRBJ1-4; the D is unclear. The germline V and J ends were trimmed by 6 bases and 8 bases, with 19 bases remaining between them. The CDR3 extends over 15 amino acids. Germline lookup yields CDR1 SNHLY and CDR2 FYNNEI.

With respect to this clone: This CDR3 is also generated by other DNA sequences in the sample. The chain uses TRBV6-6 and TRBJ2-7; D remains unclear. Trimming removed 8 bases at V and 4 bases at J, with 6 bases between. Germline CDR1 reads MNHNY; CDR2 reads SVGAGI (reference sequence). CDR3 size: 10 residues. The CDR3 sequence: CASGRYEQYF. CDR3 in DNA: TGTGCCAGCGGGCGATACGAGCAGTACTTC.

The chain has TRBV5-6 and TRBJ2-5, with TRBD1 as a possible D gene (5 bases). The J call may be faulty, since TRBJ2-7 better matches the DNA end. The CDR3 covers 14 residues. Germline assignment: CDR1 SGHDT and CDR2 YYEEEE. In DNA form, the CDR3 reads TGTGCCAGCAGCTTGGCGACAGTGGTAAACGAGCAGTACTTC. Amino acids: CASSLATVVNEQYF.

The chain joins TRBV28 to TRBJ2-3, with unresolved D. CDR3 length: 15 residues. Germline V lookup: CDR1 MDHEN, CDR2 SYDVKM. The V gene lost 3 bases and the J gene lost 5 bases, with 15 bases spanning the gap. The CDR3 region is CASSLVAQIGDTQYF. CDR3 DNA sequence: TGTGCCAGCAGTTTGGTAGCACAAATAGGAGATACGCAGTATTTT.

The V gene is TRBV7-9, the J gene TRBJ2-1, with D unresolved. V was cut by 7 bases and J by 2 bases, with 15 bases left in between. Germline V lookup: CDR1 SEHNR, CDR2 FQNEAQ (reference sequence). The length of the CDR3 is 15 residues. The CDR3 loop reads CASTPGPVTYNEQFF. The DNA for the CDR3 is TGTGCCAGCACCCCGGGCCCCGTGACCTACAATGAGCAGTTCTTC.

The CDR3 nucleotides are TGTGCCAGCCAAGAACAGGGCTATAACACTGAAGCTTTCTTT. Translated: CASQEQGYNTEAFF. The chain joins TRBV6-1 to TRBJ1-1; D possibly corresponds to TRBD1 (6 bases). This CDR3 has 14 amino acids. Looked up from germline, CDR1 is MNHNS and CDR2 is SASEGT. V gave up 8 bases and J gave up 2 bases, with 15 bases separating them.

The table lists this clone with a count of one. The chain combines TRBV2 with TRBJ2-7, with D tentatively TRBD1 (5 bases). The V end lost 7 bases, the J end lost 1 base, and 14 bases lay between the germline ends. This CDR3 is 14 amino acids long. Per germline, CDR1 SNHLY and CDR2 FYNNEI. Here the CDR3 reads CASNEGRDSYEQYF. Written as DNA, the CDR3 is TGTGCCAGCAACGAAGGCAGGGATTCCTACGAGCAGTACTTC.

The chain recombines TRBV18 with TRBJ2-1; weak D call: TRBD2 (6 bases). The CDR3 length is 16 residues. V was pared by 1 base and J by 1 base, with 11 bases between. Germline lookup yields CDR1 KGHSH and CDR2 LQKENI. The CDR3 loop is CASSPQTRVSYNEQFF. DNA for the CDR3: TGTGCCAGCTCACCACAGACTAGGGTGTCCTACAATGAGCAGTTCTTC.

The J gene is TRBJ2-5, the V gene TRBV15, with D perhaps matching TRBD1 or TRBD2 (6 bases each). Germline V gene data show CDR1 as LNHNV and CDR2 as YYDKDF (reference sequence). V lost 9 bases, J lost 1 base, and 12 bases lay in between. There are 13 residues in the CDR3. The chain's CDR3 is CATSSGAQETQYF. As DNA, the CDR3 is TGTGCCACAAGCTCGGGGGCCCAAGAGACCCAGTACTTC.

This chain connects TRBV2 to TRBJ2-7; D gene uncertain. The V and J ends lost 5 bases and 3 bases respectively, with 11 bases between them. The germline V gene has CDR1 SNHLY and CDR2 FYNNEI. The CDR3 is 13 residues long. Here the CDR3 DNA reads TGTGCCAGCAGTTCGCCCCTTGTCTACGAGCAGTACTTC. Encoded protein: CASSSPLVYEQYF.